The rows below give T cell receptor beta chains drawn from one sample of a study of blood T cell repertoires in COVID-19. Sequenced by immunoSEQ multiplex PCR; TCRdb stores in-frame clones only, minus some. The sample holds approximately 410,000 clones, roughly 85% seen once. The sample taken for sequencing was peripheral blood. These TCRs come from a young woman with active or convalescent COVID-19. Each CDR3 is given with its conserved first and last residue. A D gene is named only where the DNA matches it firmly. The size entry is marked missing in some rows and otherwise reads once, few, many or a size class.

j_gene	abundance	d_gene	v_gene	CDR3aa	CDR3nt
TRBJ2-3	-	TRBD1	TRBV4-2	CASSQSVWGQGVTDTQYF	TGTGCCAGCAGCCAAAGCGTCTGGGGACAGGGAGTAACAGATACGCAGTATTTT
TRBJ2-6	-	-	TRBV7-9	CAYRGYGANVLTF	TGTGCCTATCGGGGTTATGGGGCCAACGTCCTGACTTTC
TRBJ2-7	-	-	TRBV20-1	CSASAAAIYEQYF	TGCAGTGCTAGTGCCGCGGCTATATACGAGCAGTACTTC
TRBJ2-2	-	TRBD2	TRBV3-1/TRBV3-2	CASSHVSGRAIPGELFF	TGTGCCAGCAGCCATGTAAGCGGGAGGGCCATCCCCGGGGAGCTGTTTTTT
TRBJ2-1	-	-	TRBV9	CASSVWRTGLNEQFF	TGTGCCAGCAGCGTTTGGCGGACTGGACTAAATGAGCAGTTCTTC
TRBJ2-6	-	-	TRBV5-1	CASSSSLMGYFSGANVLTF	TGCGCCAGCAGCTCTAGCCTCATGGGGTACTTCTCTGGGGCCAACGTCCTGACTTTC
TRBJ2-1	-	-	TRBV2	CASSEKRGGPVEQFF	TGTGCCAGCAGTGAAAAAAGGGGGGGGCCGGTTGAGCAGTTCTTC
TRBJ1-1	-	TRBD1	TRBV10-2	CASSAGRTGNGEAFF	TGCGCCAGCAGTGCGGGCCGGACAGGGAACGGTGAAGCTTTCTTT
TRBJ2-7	-	TRBD1	TRBV14	CASSQADRGRYEQYF	TGTGCCAGCAGCCAAGCTGACAGGGGGCGCTACGAGCAGTACTTC
TRBJ1-2	-	-	TRBV14	CASSQEGGSGGFYGYTF	TGTGCCAGCAGCCAAGAAGGAGGGTCGGGAGGTTTCTATGGCTACACCTTC
TRBJ2-3	-	TRBD1	TRBV12-5	CASGLRYTGTGGFHTQYF	TGTGCTAGTGGTTTGAGATACACCGGGACAGGGGGATTTCATACGCAGTATTTT
TRBJ1-2	-	TRBD1	TRBV5-6	CASSLSGGYYGYTF	TGTGCCAGCAGCCTCTCAGGGGGGTACTATGGCTACACCTTC
TRBJ2-7	-	-	TRBV6-1	CASSEGASVYEQYF	TGTGCCAGCAGTGAAGGGGCTAGCGTCTACGAGCAGTACTTC
TRBJ2-7	-	-	TRBV6-1	CASSDTGYEQYF	TGTGCCAGCAGTGACACAGGATACGAGCAGTACTTC
TRBJ1-2	few	TRBD1	TRBV6-5	CASSSGQGRGYTF	TGTGCCAGCAGTTCGGGACAGGGGAGAGGCTACACCTTC
TRBJ2-7	once	-	TRBV27	CASREWGGDEQYF	TGTGCCAGCAGGGAGTGGGGAGGCGACGAGCAGTACTTC
TRBJ2-5	-	-	TRBV2	CASTGEGETQYF	TGTGCCAGCACCGGAGAGGGAGAGACCCAGTACTTC
TRBJ2-3	-	TRBD2	TRBV5-1	CASSEGIGTSGKADTQYF	TGCGCCAGCAGCGAGGGAATTGGGACTAGCGGGAAAGCAGATACGCAGTATTTT
TRBJ2-6	-	TRBD1	TRBV6-1	CASSAGTGSSGANVLTF	TGTGCCAGCAGTGCCGGGACAGGGAGCTCTGGGGCCAACGTCCTGACTTTC
TRBJ2-7	-	-	TRBV7-9	CASSLAGMDEQYF	TGTGCCAGCAGCTTAGCCGGGATGGACGAGCAGTACTTC
TRBJ1-6	once	-	TRBV10-3	CAISGGQINSPLHF	TGTGCCATCAGTGGTGGCCAGATTAATTCACCCCTCCACTTT
TRBJ2-1	-	TRBD1	TRBV19	CASSIRGQGARNEQFF	TGTGCCAGTAGTATCAGGGGACAGGGGGCTCGGAATGAGCAGTTCTTC
TRBJ2-6	-	TRBD1	TRBV27	CASSLGQGVAGANVLTF	TGTGCCAGCAGTTTAGGGCAGGGGGTCGCTGGGGCCAACGTCCTGACTTTC
TRBJ2-5	-	TRBD2	TRBV7-9	CASSPRTSGGPGKTQYF	TGTGCCAGCAGCCCCAGGACTAGCGGGGGGCCGGGGAAGACCCAGTACTTC
TRBJ2-1	-	TRBD2	TRBV27	CASSLVAGASNEQFF	TGTGCCAGCAGTTTAGTCGCGGGAGCGTCGAATGAGCAGTTCTTC
TRBJ2-1	-	TRBD1	TRBV5-1	CASSSARTGEFGSYNEQFF	TGCGCCAGCAGCTCGGCCCGGACAGGGGAGTTTGGGTCCTACAATGAGCAGTTCTTC
TRBJ2-7	-	-	TRBV5-1	CASSLELAGSYEQYF	TGCGCCAGCAGCTTGGAGCTAGCTGGGTCCTACGAGCAGTACTTC
TRBJ2-5	-	TRBD2	TRBV5-6	CASSLPPTAGGGKTQYF	TGTGCCAGCAGCTTACCCCCAACAGCGGGGGGTGGGAAGACCCAGTACTTC
TRBJ1-1	-	TRBD1	TRBV3-1/TRBV3-2	CASSQQTGLNTEAFF	TGTGCCAGCAGCCAGCAGACAGGGCTTAACACTGAAGCTTTCTTT
TRBJ2-7	-	-	TRBV15	CATSRGAGQNYEQYF	TGTGCCACCAGCAGAGGAGCTGGACAGAACTACGAGCAGTACTTC
TRBJ1-1	few	-	TRBV27	CASSPGVNTEAFF	TGTGCCAGCAGTCCCGGGGTTAACACTGAAGCTTTCTTT
TRBJ1-1	-	TRBD1	TRBV7-9	CASRGTGGVTEAFF	TGTGCCAGCCGAGGGACAGGGGGGGTCACTGAAGCTTTCTTT
TRBJ1-1	-	TRBD1	TRBV5-1	CASSKGQANTEAFF	TGCGCCAGCAGCAAGGGACAGGCGAACACTGAAGCTTTCTTT
TRBJ1-2	-	-	TRBV14	CASSQARGSHYGYTF	TGTGCCAGCAGCCAAGCCCGGGGGAGTCACTATGGCTACACCTTC
TRBJ2-7	few	TRBD2	TRBV5-1	CASRFGLADSYEQYF	TGCGCCAGCAGATTTGGACTAGCGGATTCCTACGAGCAGTACTTC
TRBJ1-3	-	-	TRBV6-1	CASSEVMPSSGNTIYF	TGTGCCAGCAGTGAAGTTATGCCCAGCTCTGGAAACACCATATATTTT
TRBJ1-2	-	-	TRBV19	CASSIGAYATF	TGTGCCAGTAGTATAGGGGCATATGCCACCTTC
TRBJ1-5	-	-	TRBV6-5	CASSKPGGGNQPQHF	TGTGCCAGCAGTAAACCCGGGGGGGGAAATCAGCCCCAGCATTTT
TRBJ2-2	-	-	TRBV18	CASSPGSLVVTGELFF	TGTGCCAGCTCACCAGGGTCACTAGTGGTCACCGGGGAGCTGTTTTTT
TRBJ1-1	-	-	TRBV29-1	CSVVKATEAFF	TGCAGCGTTGTCAAAGCGACTGAAGCTTTCTTT
TRBJ1-2	-	TRBD1	TRBV4-1	CASSQRTGGTGYTF	TGCGCCAGCAGCCAAAGGACAGGGGGCACTGGCTACACCTTC
TRBJ2-2	-	TRBD1	TRBV7-9	CASSLFGTGVAGELFF	TGTGCCAGCAGCTTATTTGGGACAGGGGTTGCCGGGGAGCTGTTTTTT
TRBJ1-1	-	TRBD1	TRBV2	CASSNQGTGLEAFF	TGTGCCAGCAGTAACCAGGGGACAGGGCTTGAAGCTTTCTTT
TRBJ1-2	-	-	TRBV12-3/TRBV12-4	CASTQGFGYTF	TGTGCCAGCACCCAGGGTTTCGGCTACACCTTC
TRBJ2-1	-	TRBD2	TRBV9	CASSVAIAGEQFF	TGTGCCAGCAGCGTAGCTATAGCGGGTGAGCAGTTCTTC
TRBJ1-5	-	-	TRBV30	CAWSIREANQPQHF	TGTGCCTGGAGTATCAGGGAGGCCAATCAGCCCCAGCATTTT
TRBJ2-7	-	-	TRBV2	CASSEGTGAYEQYF	TGTGCCAGCAGTGAAGGGACGGGAGCCTACGAGCAGTACTTC
TRBJ2-2	-	-	TRBV11-3	CASSSPLVAQGELFF	TGTGCCAGCAGCTCCCCACTAGTAGCGCAGGGGGAGCTGTTTTTT
TRBJ1-5	few	TRBD1	TRBV11-2	CASSSGTGSPYSNQPQHF	TGTGCCAGCAGCTCCGGGACAGGCAGCCCTTATAGCAATCAGCCCCAGCATTTT
TRBJ2-3	-	-	TRBV7-7	CASSLEGASDTQYF	TGTGCCAGCAGCTTAGAGGGAGCATCCGATACGCAGTATTTT
TRBJ1-6	-	TRBD1	TRBV6-4	CASSGHLRGTGPYFSHF	TGTGCCAGCAGTGGGCATCTGAGGGGGACAGGGCCCTATTTTTCCCACTTT
TRBJ2-3	-	TRBD1	TRBV2	CASSVGGSEDTQYF	TGTGCCAGCAGTGTAGGGGGCTCGGAAGATACGCAGTATTTT
TRBJ2-7	-	TRBD2	TRBV3-1/TRBV3-2	CASSRAGEYEQYF	TGTGCCAGCAGCCGTGCGGGAGAATACGAGCAGTACTTC
TRBJ1-2	once	TRBD1	TRBV18	CASSSGQGYGYTF	TGTGCCAGCTCATCGGGACAGGGATATGGCTACACCTTC
TRBJ2-7	-	TRBD2	TRBV14	CASSPGTSGGAIFYEQYF	TGTGCCAGCAGCCCTGGGACTAGCGGGGGGGCCATCTTTTACGAGCAGTACTTC
TRBJ1-1	-	-	TRBV16	CASSQSGGSTEAFF	TGTGCCAGCAGCCAATCGGGGGGTAGCACTGAAGCTTTCTTT